These 20 T cell receptor beta chains share one sample of origin, sequenced in a study of blood T cells in healthy people across ages. With a J-beta primer mix and a sample-barcoded 5' primer, a second PCR ran roughly 7 to 11 cycles. In TCRdb, the 5' RACE reads were re-called with MiXCR into one record per CDR3 protein. The sample has 850,000 to 1,300,000 distinct CDR3 sequences, more than 40% seen once. Material: blood. These receptors came from a woman aged 55-70 years in good health.

This clonotype was counted only a few times. The rearrangement joins TRBV3-1 to TRBJ2-3; TRBD2 matches at 11 bases. Per the germline V gene, CDR1 is LGHDT and CDR2 is YNNKEL (reference sequence). This CDR3 contains 16 residues. The junction had 4 bases not matched to a gene; V was cut back by 0 bases and J by 5 bases. CDR3 DNA sequence: TGTGCCAGCAGCCAAGATAGCGGGAGGGCCCAAGATACGCAGTATTTT. Its translation: CASSQDSGRAQDTQYF.

The chain couples TRBV18 to TRBJ1-6; the D is unclear. The germline V gene encodes CDR1 KGHSH and CDR2 LQKENI. The CDR3 has 14 residues. Trimming left V 0 bases short and J 9 bases short, with 9 bases between. CDR3 nucleotides: TGTGCCAGCTCACCACCGTCGCCGTTTTCACCCCTCCACTTT. Translating gives CASSPPSPFSPLHF.

This rearrangement joins TRBV5-5 to TRBJ2-7, with D perhaps matching TRBD2 (6 bases). Trimming left V 3 bases short and J 2 bases short, with 18 bases between. CDR1 and CDR2 (germline): SGHKS, YYEKEE (reference sequence). The CDR3 is 16 residues long. The CDR3 reads CASSSSILASAYEQYF. CDR3 coding DNA: TGTGCCAGCAGCTCATCGATACTAGCTTCGGCCTACGAGCAGTACTTC.

The V gene is TRBV6-2 or TRBV6-3, the J gene TRBJ2-1; 8 bases agree with TRBD2. The germline V gene has CDR1 MNHEY and CDR2 SVGEGT. The CDR3 totals 13 residues. Trimming cost V 6 bases and J 12 bases; bases outside gene matches: 10. As DNA, the CDR3 is TGTGCCAGCAGGGTTAGCGGGACCAGGGGGCAGTTCTTC. Translating it yields CASRVSGTRGQFF.

V and J are TRBV3-1 and TRBJ2-5; D gene unclear. The CDR3 covers 12 residues. The germline V and J ends were trimmed by 2 bases and 11 bases, with 12 bases remaining between them. The germline gives CDR1 LGHDT, CDR2 YNNKEL (reference sequence). The CDR3 region is CASSQSQLEQYF. In DNA form, the CDR3 reads TGTGCCAGCAGCCAAAGTCAGTTGGAGCAGTACTTC.

This clonotype came up a few times. V gene TRBV12-3 or TRBV12-4 combines with J gene TRBJ2-5; 7 bases agree with TRBD2. The CDR3 is 17 residues long. J was trimmed by 4 bases and V by 7 bases; bases with no gene match: 18. CDR3: CASIRSRGTGGGETQYF. The CDR3 DNA sequence: TGTGCCAGCATTAGATCTCGAGGTACGGGAGGTGGAGAGACCCAGTACTTC.

The rearrangement uses TRBV5-1 and TRBJ2-2; possibly TRBD2 for D (7 bases). The germline V gene encodes CDR1 SGHRS and CDR2 YFSETQ. This CDR3 is built from 15 residues. V was pared by 3 bases and J by 3 bases, with 12 bases between. CDR3 amino acids: CASSSVGGDTGELFF. CDR3 DNA: TGCGCCAGCAGCTCCGTAGGGGGGGACACCGGGGAGCTGTTTTTT.

The chain combines TRBV29-1 with TRBJ2-3; D is undetermined. CDR3 length equals 11 residues. Trimming took 7 bases from V and 5 from J, leaving 10 bases between them. The germline V gene encodes CDR1 SQVTM and CDR2 ANQGSEA. The CDR3: CSAGPKDTQYF. CDR3 coding DNA: TGCAGCGCTGGTCCTAAAGATACGCAGTATTTT.

V is TRBV6-5 and J is TRBJ2-4; possibly TRBD1 for D (6 bases). V gave up 5 bases and J gave up 13 bases, with 15 bases separating them. This CDR3 spans 12 amino acids. Per germline, CDR1 MNHEY and CDR2 SVGAGI. CDR3 in DNA: TGTGCCAGCAGTGCCCTGACAGGATGGCAGTACTTC. Translation gives CASSALTGWQYF.

CDR3 coding DNA: TGTGCCAGCAGCTTTCGACAAGGGGATGGCAATTCACCCCTCCACTTT. As protein: CASSFRQGDGNSPLHF. The chain has TRBV11-2 and TRBJ1-6; D might be TRBD1 (5 bases). This CDR3 is 16 amino acids long. V was trimmed by 3 bases and J by 7 bases, leaving 16 bases between them. Germline V gene sequence: CDR1 SGHAT, CDR2 FQNNGV.

V is TRBV6-1 and J is TRBJ2-7; D perhaps matches TRBD1 (5 bases). Germline values: CDR1 MNHNS, CDR2 SASEGT. The CDR3 runs 13 residues. Trimming cost V 11 bases and J 1 base, with 15 bases left between them. For the CDR3, the DNA is TGTGCCTTTCAGACCGACAGTTCCTACGAGCAGTACTTC. It codes for CAFQTDSSYEQYF.

V is TRBV7-2 and J is TRBJ1-4; 11 nucleotides match TRBD1. Germline trimming cut 5 bases from V and 7 bases from J; bases unmatched to any gene: 3. This CDR3 is 14 amino acids long. Germline V gives CDR1 SGHTA, CDR2 FQGNSA. Here the CDR3 reads CASSPGTGGEKLFF. The CDR3, as DNA: TGTGCCAGCAGCCCCGGGACAGGGGGTGAAAAACTGTTTTTT.

In this sample, this clonotype turned up a few times. This sequence joins TRBV7-2 and TRBJ2-7; 8 nucleotides line up with TRBD1. CDR3 length: 13 amino acids. Germline V gene data show CDR1 as SGHTA and CDR2 as FQGNSA. J lost 7 bases, V lost 4 bases, and 6 bases had no gene match. CDR3 in DNA: TGTGCCAGCAGCTGGACAGGGCCCCTGGAGCAGTACTTC. This gives the protein CASSWTGPLEQYF.

The V gene is TRBV7-9, the J gene TRBJ1-2; a weak D match, TRBD1 (5 bases). CDR1 and CDR2 (germline): SEHNR, FQNEAQ (reference sequence). V was pared by 5 bases and J by 5 bases, with 15 bases between. CDR3 length: 14 amino acids. The CDR3 bases are TGTGCCAGCAGCCCCCTCCGGGACCATTATGGCTACACCTTC. Encoded protein: CASSPLRDHYGYTF.

The sample holds a few counts of this clonotype. The rearrangement links TRBV10-3 to TRBJ2-7; TRBD1 aligns across 9 bases. CDR1 ENHRY and CDR2 SYGVKD come from the germline V gene. The CDR3 is 14 amino acids. V shed 4 bases, J shed 4 bases, and the junction held 5 bases outside the gene matches. The CDR3, as DNA: TGTGCCATCAGTGGTCCAGGACAGGGGTACGAGCAGTACTTC. Translating gives CAISGPGQGYEQYF.

This chain connects TRBV4-1 to TRBJ1-5; D is undetermined. Per germline, CDR1 MGHRA and CDR2 YSYEKL. Trimming stripped 4 bases from V and 0 bases from J, with 13 bases between. The CDR3 extends over 16 amino acids. The DNA for the CDR3 is TGCGCCAGCAGCCCGTTTCAACTCGGTAGCAATCAGCCCCAGCATTTT. Its translation: CASSPFQLGSNQPQHF.

The CDR3 DNA reads as TGTGCCAGCAGTTTCGCCGGGCAGAAAGAGACCCAGTACTTC. It is translated as CASSFAGQKETQYF. This chain uses TRBV28 with TRBJ2-5; D unclear. V lost 3 bases to trimming and J lost 3 bases, with 11 bases between them. CDR1 is MDHEN and CDR2 is SYDVKM in the germline V gene. This CDR3 contains 14 residues.

This chain joins TRBV6-6 and TRBJ1-5; 8 bases align to TRBD1. Germline assignment: CDR1 MNHNY and CDR2 SVGAGI (reference sequence). V gave up 1 base and J gave up 3 bases; unmatched junction bases: 5. The CDR3 totals 16 residues. CDR3 in amino acids: CASSYWQGAANQPQHF. As DNA, the CDR3 is TGTGCCAGCAGTTACTGGCAGGGGGCTGCCAATCAGCCCCAGCATTTT.

The chain recombines TRBV18 with TRBJ1-5; 7 bases are shared with TRBD1. The CDR3 is 14 residues long. Germline lookup yields CDR1 KGHSH and CDR2 LQKENI. Losses at the gene ends were 3 bases for V and 3 bases for J; bases not matched to a gene: 2. This chain's CDR3 is CASSPGTVNQPQHF. CDR3 bases: TGTGCCAGCTCACCTGGGACAGTCAATCAGCCCCAGCATTTT.

The rearrangement uses TRBV10-2 and TRBJ2-5; TRBD2 matches 9 bases. J lost 11 bases, V lost 8 bases, and 12 bases had no gene match. There are 13 residues in the CDR3. The V gene's germline CDR1 is WSHSY and CDR2 SAAADI. This CDR3 is CASLRGRANEQYF. CDR3 in DNA: TGCGCCAGCCTACGCGGGAGGGCCAATGAGCAGTACTTC.